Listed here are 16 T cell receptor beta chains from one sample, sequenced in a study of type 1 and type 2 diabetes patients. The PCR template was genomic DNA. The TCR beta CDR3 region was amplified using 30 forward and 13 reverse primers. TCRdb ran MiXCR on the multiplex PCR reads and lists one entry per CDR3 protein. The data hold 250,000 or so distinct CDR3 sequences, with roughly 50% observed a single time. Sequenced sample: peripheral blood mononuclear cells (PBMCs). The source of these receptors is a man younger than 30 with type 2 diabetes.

For the CDR3, the DNA is TGTGCCAGCAGCTGGACAGGGCAGAGCGGTGACGAGCAGTTCTTC. Its protein product is CASSWTGQSGDEQFF. This chain uses TRBV7-3 with TRBJ2-5; 8 bases are a match to TRBD1. The J call is in doubt because the DNA end fits TRBJ2-1 better. Germline loops: CDR1 SGHTA, CDR2 FQGTGA. The CDR3 sequence is 15 residues long.

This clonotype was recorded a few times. CDR3 protein: CSATARDTYEQYF. CDR3 DNA sequence: TGCAGCGCCACAGCGAGGGACACCTACGAGCAGTACTTC. This chain joins TRBV20-1 and TRBJ2-7; TRBD1 might be the D (6 bases). This CDR3 spans 13 amino acids. CDR1 and CDR2 from the germline V gene are DFQATT and SNEGSKA (reference sequence).

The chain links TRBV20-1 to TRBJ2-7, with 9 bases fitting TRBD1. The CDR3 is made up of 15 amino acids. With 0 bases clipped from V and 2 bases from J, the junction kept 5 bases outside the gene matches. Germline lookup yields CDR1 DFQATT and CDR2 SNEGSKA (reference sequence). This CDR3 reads CSARETGGNPYEQYF. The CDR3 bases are TGCAGTGCTAGAGAGACAGGGGGAAACCCCTACGAGCAGTACTTC.

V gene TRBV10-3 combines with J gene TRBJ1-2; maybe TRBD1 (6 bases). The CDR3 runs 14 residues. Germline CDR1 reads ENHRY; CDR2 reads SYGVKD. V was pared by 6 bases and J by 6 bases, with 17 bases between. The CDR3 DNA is TGTGCCATCAGGTTACAGGGTAGGAGTGATGGCTACACCTTC. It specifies CAIRLQGRSDGYTF.

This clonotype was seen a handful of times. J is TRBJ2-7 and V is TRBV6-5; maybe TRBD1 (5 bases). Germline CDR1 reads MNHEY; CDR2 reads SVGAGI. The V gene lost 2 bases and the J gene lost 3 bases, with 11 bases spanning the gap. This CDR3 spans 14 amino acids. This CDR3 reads CASSYLGPNYEQYF. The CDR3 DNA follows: TGTGCCAGCAGTTACCTGGGGCCAAACTACGAGCAGTACTTC.

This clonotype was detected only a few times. Written as DNA, the CDR3 is TGTGCCAGCAGTGACAGACCCGGGACCGGACCATACGAGCAGTACTTC. Translation: CASSDRPGTGPYEQYF. The chain couples TRBV2 to TRBJ2-7, with D possibly called TRBD1 or TRBD2 (5 bases each). Trimming stripped 3 bases from V and 4 bases from J, with 19 bases between. The CDR3 sequence is 16 residues long. The germline gives CDR1 SNHLY, CDR2 FYNNEI. Variable domain in full (rest from reference TRBV2 and TRBJ2-7): EPEVTQTPSHQVTQMGQEVILRCVPISNHLYFYWYRQILGQKVEFLVSFYNNEISEKSEIFDDQFSVERPDGSNFTLKIRSTKLEDSAMYFCASSDRPGTGPYEQYFGPGTRLTVT.

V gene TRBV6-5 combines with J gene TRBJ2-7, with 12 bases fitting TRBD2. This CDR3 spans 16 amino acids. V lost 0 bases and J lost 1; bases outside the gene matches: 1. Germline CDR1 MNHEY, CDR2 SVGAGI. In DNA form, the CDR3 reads TGTGCCAGCAGTTACTCACTAGCGGGGGGATCCTACGAGCAGTACTTC. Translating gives CASSYSLAGGSYEQYF.

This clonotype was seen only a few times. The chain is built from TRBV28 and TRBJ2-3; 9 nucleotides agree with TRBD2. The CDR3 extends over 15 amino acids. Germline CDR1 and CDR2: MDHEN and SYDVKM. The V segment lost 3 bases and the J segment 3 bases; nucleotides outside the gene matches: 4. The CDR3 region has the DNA TGTGCCAGCAGTTTTATAGCGGGGGAGACAGATACGCAGTATTTT. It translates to CASSFIAGETDTQYF.

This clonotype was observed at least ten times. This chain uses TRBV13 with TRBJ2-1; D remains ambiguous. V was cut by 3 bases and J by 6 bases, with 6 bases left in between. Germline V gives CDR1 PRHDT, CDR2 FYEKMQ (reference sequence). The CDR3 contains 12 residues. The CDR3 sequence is CASSFWLNEQFF. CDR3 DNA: TGTGCCAGCAGCTTCTGGCTCAATGAGCAGTTCTTC.

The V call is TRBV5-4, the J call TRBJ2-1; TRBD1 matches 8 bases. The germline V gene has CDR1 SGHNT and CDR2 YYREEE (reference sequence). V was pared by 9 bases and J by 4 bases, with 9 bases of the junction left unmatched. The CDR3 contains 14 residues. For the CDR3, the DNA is TGTGCCACCCTAGACAGGGGAAGGTACAATGAGCAGTTCTTC. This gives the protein CATLDRGRYNEQFF.

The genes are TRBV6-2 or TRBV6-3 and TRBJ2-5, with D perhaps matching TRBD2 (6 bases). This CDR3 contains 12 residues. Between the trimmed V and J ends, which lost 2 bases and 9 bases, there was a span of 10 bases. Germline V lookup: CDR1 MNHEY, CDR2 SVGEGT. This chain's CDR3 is CASSYPWEAQYF. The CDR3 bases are TGTGCCAGCAGTTACCCTTGGGAGGCCCAGTACTTC.

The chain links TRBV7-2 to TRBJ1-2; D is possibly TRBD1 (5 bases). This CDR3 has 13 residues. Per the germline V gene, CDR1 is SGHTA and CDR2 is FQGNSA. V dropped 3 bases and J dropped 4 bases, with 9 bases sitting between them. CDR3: CASSFRQFYGYTF. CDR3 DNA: TGTGCCAGCAGCTTCAGACAGTTCTATGGCTACACCTTC.

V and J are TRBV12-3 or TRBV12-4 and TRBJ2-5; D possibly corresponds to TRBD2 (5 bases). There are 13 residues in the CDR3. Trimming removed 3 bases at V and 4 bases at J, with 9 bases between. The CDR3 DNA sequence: TGTGCCAGCAGTTTCTCTAGCTTAGAGACCCAGTACTTC. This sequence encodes CASSFSSLETQYF.

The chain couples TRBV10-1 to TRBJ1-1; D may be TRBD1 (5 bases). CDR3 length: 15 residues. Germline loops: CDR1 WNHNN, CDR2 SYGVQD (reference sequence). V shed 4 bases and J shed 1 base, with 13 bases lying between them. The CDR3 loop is CASSGTGTGNTEAFF. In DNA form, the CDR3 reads TGCGCCAGCAGTGGTACCGGGACCGGGAACACTGAAGCTTTCTTT.

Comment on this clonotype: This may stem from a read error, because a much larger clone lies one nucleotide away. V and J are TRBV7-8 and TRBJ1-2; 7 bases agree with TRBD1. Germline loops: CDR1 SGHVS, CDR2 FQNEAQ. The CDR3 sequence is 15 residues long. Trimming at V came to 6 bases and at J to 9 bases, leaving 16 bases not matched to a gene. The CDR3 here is CASSESVDRDRSYTF. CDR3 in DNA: TGTGCCAGCAGTGAATCCGTTGACAGGGACCGCAGCTACACCTTC.

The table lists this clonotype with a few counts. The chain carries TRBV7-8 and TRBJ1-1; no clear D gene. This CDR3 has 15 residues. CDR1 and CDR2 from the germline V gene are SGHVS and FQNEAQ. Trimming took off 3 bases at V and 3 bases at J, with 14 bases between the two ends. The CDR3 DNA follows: TGTGCCAGCAGCTTCCAAATAGGCCAGGACACTGAAGCTTTCTTT. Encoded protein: CASSFQIGQDTEAFF.